The rows below give T cell receptor beta chains drawn from one sample of a study of shared clonotypes between healthy human individuals. The repertoire was sequenced with immunoSEQ multiplex PCR; TCRdb's copy has only in-frame clones and lacks some. The data contain 550,000 to 850,000 clones, 74% of them singletons. The sample was memory CD4+ T cells sorted from blood. Every receptor here comes from a woman aged 25 to 39 in good health. Each CDR3 is given with its conserved first and last residue. D genes are given only for firm matches.

cdr3_length,v_call,d_call,cdr3_aa
14,TRBV6-1,TRBD1,CAGTFSDRVNGYTF
14,TRBV2,TRBD2,CASLLAATGGEQYF
13,TRBV2,.,CASRYDINQPQHF
17,TRBV7-9,TRBD2,CASSKGTSGRATDTQYF
16,TRBV9,.,CASSVDYQNSGNTIYF
12,TRBV29-1,.,CSVVEGSGTQYF
14,TRBV11-2,.,CASSLAGSGNTIYF
16,TRBV28,.,CASSQSAGGVDGTQYF
17,TRBV4-1,TRBD2,CASSQFLAGALTGELFF
14,TRBV19,.,CASSISRERTEAFF
11,TRBV27,.,CASSFFITQHF
13,TRBV7-3,.,CATSEGGGNEQYF
14,TRBV19,TRBD1,CASSEQTGVGEQYF
15,TRBV27,TRBD1,CASTAGQGRTGELFF
11,TRBV2,.,CACRITDTQYF